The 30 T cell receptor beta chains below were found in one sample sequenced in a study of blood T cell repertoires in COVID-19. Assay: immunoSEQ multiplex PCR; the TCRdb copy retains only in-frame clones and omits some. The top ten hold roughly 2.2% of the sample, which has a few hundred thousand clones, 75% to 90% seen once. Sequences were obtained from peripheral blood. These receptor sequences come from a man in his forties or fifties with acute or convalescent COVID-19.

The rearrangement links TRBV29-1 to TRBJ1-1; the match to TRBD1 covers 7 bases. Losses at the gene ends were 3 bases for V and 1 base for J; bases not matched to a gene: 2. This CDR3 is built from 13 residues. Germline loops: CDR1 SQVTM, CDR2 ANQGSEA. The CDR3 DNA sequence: TGCAGCGTTGAGGACAGGACGAACACTGAAGCTTTCTTT. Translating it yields CSVEDRTNTEAFF.

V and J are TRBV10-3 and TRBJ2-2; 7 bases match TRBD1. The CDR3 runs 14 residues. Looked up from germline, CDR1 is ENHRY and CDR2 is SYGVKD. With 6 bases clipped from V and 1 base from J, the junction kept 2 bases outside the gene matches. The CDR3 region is CAIRGQWNTGELFF. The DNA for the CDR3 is TGTGCCATCAGGGGACAGTGGAACACCGGGGAGCTGTTTTTT.

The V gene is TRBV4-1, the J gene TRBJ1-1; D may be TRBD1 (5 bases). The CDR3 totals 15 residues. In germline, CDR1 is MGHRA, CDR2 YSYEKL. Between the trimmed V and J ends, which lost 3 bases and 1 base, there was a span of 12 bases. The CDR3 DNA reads TGCGCCAGCAGCCAGGTGGGGGGATCGAACACTGAAGCTTTCTTT. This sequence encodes CASSQVGGSNTEAFF.

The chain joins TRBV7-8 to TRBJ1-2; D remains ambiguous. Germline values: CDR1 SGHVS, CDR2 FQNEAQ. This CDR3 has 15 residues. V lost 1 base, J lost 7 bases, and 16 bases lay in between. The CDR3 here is CASSLEFRGLGGYTF. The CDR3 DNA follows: TGTGCCAGCAGCTTAGAGTTCCGCGGCCTAGGTGGCTACACCTTC.

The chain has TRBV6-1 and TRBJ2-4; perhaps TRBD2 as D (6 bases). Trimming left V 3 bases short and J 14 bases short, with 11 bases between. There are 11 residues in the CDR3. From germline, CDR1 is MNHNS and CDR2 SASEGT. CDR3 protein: CASSDRRAKYF. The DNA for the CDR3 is TGTGCCAGCAGTGATAGGAGGGCTAAGTACTTC.

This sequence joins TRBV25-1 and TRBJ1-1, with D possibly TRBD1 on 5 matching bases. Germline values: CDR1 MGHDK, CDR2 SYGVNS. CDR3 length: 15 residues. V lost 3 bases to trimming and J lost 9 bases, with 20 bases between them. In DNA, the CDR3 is TGTGCCAGCAGTGATGGAGGGCAGGGAAGTTTTAAAGCTTTCTTT. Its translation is CASSDGGQGSFKAFF.

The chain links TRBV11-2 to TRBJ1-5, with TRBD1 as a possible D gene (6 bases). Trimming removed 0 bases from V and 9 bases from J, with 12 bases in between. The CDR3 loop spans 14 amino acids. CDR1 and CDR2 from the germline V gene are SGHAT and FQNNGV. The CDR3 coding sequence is TGTGCCAGCAGCTTAGAACAGGGTCCTGGGCCCCAGCATTTT. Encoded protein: CASSLEQGPGPQHF. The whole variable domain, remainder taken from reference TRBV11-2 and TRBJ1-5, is EAGVAQSPRYKIIEKRQSVAFWCNPISGHATLYWYQQILGQGPKLLIQFQNNGVVDDSQLPKDRFSAERLKGVDSTLKIQPAKLEDSAVYLCASSLEQGPGPQHFGDGTRLSIL.

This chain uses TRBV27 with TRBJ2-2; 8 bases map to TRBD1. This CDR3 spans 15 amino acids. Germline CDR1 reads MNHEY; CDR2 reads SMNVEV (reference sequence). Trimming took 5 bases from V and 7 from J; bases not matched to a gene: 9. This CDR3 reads CASSPDRGWRGELFF. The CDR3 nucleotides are TGTGCCAGCAGTCCCGACAGGGGATGGCGCGGGGAGCTGTTTTTT.

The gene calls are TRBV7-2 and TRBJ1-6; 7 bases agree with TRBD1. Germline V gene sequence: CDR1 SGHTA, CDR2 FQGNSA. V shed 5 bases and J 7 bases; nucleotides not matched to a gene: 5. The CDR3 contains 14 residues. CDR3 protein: CASSLTGYNSPLHF. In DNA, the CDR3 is TGTGCCAGCAGCCTGACAGGGTACAATTCACCCCTCCACTTT.

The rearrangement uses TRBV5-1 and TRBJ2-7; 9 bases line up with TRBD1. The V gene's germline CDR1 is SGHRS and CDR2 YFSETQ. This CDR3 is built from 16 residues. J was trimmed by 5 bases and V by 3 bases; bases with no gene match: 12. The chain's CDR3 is CASSSRGGQGNNEQYF. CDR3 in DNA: TGCGCCAGCAGCTCCCGCGGGGGACAGGGTAACAACGAGCAGTACTTC.

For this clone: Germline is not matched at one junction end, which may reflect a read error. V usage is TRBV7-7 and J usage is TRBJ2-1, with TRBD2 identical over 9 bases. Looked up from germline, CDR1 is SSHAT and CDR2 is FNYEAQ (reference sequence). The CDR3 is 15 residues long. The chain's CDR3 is CASSNGGGANNEQFF. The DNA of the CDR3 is TGTGCTAGCAGCAATGGCGGGGGGGCGAATAATGAGCAGTTCTTC.

This CDR3 reads CATSDLGPGGSETQYF. CDR3 DNA sequence: TGTGCCACCAGTGATTTGGGCCCGGGGGGTTCAGAGACCCAGTACTTC. The V and J genes are TRBV24-1 and TRBJ2-5, with TRBD2 identical over 7 bases. The length of the CDR3 is 16 residues. In germline, CDR1 is KGHDR, CDR2 SFDVKD. Trimming cost V 0 bases and J 4 bases; bases outside gene matches: 7.

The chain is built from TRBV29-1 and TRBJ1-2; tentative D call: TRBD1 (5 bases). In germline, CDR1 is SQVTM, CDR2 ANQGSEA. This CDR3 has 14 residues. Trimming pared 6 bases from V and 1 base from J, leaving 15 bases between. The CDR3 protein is CSVQAGDHNYGYTF. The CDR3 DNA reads TGCAGCGTCCAAGCGGGGGACCATAACTATGGCTACACCTTC.

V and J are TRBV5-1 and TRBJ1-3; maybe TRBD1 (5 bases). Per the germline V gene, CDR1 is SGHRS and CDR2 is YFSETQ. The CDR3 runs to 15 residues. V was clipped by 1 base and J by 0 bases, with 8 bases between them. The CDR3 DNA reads TGCGCCAGCAGCTTGAGACAGAACTCTGGAAACACCATATATTTT. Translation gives CASSLRQNSGNTIYF.

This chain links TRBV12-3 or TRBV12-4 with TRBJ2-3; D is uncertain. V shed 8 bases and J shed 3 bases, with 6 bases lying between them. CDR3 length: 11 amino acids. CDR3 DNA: TGTGCCAGCCGCCAGACAGATACGCAGTATTTT. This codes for CASRQTDTQYF.

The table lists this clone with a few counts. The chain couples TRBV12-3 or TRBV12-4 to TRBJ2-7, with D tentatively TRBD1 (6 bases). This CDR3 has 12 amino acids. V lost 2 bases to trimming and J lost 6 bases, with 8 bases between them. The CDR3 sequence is CASSLTGTEQYF. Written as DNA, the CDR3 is TGTGCCAGCAGTTTAACAGGGACCGAGCAGTACTTC.

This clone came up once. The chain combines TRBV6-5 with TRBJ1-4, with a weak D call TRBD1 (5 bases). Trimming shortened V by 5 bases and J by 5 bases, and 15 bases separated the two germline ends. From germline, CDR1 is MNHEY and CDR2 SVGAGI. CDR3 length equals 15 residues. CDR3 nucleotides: TGTGCCAGCAGTCGCCCGGGGGGATGGAATGAAAAACTGTTTTTT. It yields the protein CASSRPGGWNEKLFF.

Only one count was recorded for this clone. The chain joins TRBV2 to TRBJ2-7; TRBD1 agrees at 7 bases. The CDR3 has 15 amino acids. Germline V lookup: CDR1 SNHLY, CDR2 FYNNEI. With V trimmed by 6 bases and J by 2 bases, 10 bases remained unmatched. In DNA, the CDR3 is TGTGCCAGCAGGCACAGGGGTGGAGGCCCCTACGAGCAGTACTTC. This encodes CASRHRGGGPYEQYF.

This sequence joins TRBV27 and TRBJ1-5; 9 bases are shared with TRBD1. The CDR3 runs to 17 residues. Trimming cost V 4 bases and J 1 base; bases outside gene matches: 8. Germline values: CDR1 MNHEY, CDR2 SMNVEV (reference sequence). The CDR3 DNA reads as TGTGCCAGCAGTTCCCGGACAGGGGTTGGCAGCAATCAGCCCCAGCATTTT. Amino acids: CASSSRTGVGSNQPQHF.

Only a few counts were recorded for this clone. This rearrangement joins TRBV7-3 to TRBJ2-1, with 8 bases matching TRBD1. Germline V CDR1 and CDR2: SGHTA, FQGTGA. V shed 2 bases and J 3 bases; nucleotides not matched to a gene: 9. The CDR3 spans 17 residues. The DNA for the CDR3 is TGTGCCAGCAGCTTATTCCGGGACAGGAACCTCTACAATGAGCAGTTCTTC. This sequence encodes CASSLFRDRNLYNEQFF.

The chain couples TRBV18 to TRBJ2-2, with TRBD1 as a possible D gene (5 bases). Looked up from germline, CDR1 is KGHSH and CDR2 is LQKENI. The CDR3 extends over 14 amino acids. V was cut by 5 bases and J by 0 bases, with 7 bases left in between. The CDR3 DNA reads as TGTGCCAGCTCAGCAGGGTCGAACACCGGGGAGCTGTTTTTT. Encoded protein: CASSAGSNTGELFF.

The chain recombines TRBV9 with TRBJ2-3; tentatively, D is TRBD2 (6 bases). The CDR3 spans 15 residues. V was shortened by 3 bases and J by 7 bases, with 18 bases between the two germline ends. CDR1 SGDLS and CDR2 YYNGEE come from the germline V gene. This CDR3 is CASSAPTQGGNTQYF. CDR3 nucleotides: TGTGCCAGCAGCGCGCCTACCCAGGGAGGAAATACGCAGTATTTT.

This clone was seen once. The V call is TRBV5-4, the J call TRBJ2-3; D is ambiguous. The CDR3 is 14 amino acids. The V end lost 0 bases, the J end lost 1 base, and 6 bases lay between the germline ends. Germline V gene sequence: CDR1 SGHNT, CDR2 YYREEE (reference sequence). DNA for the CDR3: TGTGCCAGCAGCTTGGGCTCGGGCACAGATACGCAGTATTTT. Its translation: CASSLGSGTDTQYF. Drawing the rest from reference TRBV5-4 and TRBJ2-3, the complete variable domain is ETGVTQSPTHLIKTRGQQVTLRCSSQSGHNTVSWYQQALGQGPQFIFQYYREEENGRGNFPPRFSGLQFPNYSSELNVNALELDDSALYLCASSLGSGTDTQYFGPGTRLTVL.

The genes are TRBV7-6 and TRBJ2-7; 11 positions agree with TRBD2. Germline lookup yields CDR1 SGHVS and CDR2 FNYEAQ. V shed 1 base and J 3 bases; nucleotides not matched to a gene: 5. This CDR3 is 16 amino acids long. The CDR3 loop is CASSLGLTSGGYEQYF. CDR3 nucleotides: TGTGCCAGCAGCTTAGGCCTCACTAGCGGGGGCTACGAGCAGTACTTC.

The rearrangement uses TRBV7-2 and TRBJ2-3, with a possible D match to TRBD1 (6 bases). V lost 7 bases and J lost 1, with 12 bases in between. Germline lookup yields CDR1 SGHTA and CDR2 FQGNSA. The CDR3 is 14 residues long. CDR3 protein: CASTRGPGTDTQYF. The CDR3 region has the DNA TGTGCCAGCACCAGGGGACCCGGCACAGATACGCAGTATTTT. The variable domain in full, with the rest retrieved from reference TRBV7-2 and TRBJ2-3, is GAGVSQSPSNKVTEKGKDVELRCDPISGHTALYWYRQSLGQGLEFLIYFQGNSAPDKSGLPSDRFSAERTGGSVSTLTIQRTQQEDSAVYLCASTRGPGTDTQYFGPGTRLTVL.

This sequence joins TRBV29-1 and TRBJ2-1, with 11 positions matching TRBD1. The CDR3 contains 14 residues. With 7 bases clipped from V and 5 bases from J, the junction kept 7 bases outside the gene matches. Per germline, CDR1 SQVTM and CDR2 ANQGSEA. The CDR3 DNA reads TGCAGCGGCCCCGGGACAGGGGGGAACAATGAGCAGTTCTTC. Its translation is CSGPGTGGNNEQFF.

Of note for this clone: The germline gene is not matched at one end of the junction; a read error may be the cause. Here the CDR3 reads CASSEDRQGGTQYF. DNA of the CDR3: TGTGCCAGCAGCGAAGACCGACAGGGGGGGACCCAGTACTTC. This chain connects TRBV2 to TRBJ2-5, with 9 positions matching TRBD1. In germline, CDR1 is SNHLY, CDR2 FYNNEI. The CDR3 covers 14 residues.

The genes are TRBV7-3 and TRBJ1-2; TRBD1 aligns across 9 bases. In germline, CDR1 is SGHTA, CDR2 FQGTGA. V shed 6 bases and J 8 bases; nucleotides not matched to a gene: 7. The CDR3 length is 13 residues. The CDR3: CASSSDRGKGYTF. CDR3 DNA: TGTGCCAGCAGTTCGGACAGGGGTAAAGGCTACACCTTC.

The CDR3 DNA follows: TGCGCCAGCAGCGAAGGACAGATCGGGAGCTACGAGCAGTACTTC. Its protein is CASSEGQIGSYEQYF. The chain has TRBV4-1 and TRBJ2-7; D is tentatively TRBD1 or TRBD2 (6 bases each). The CDR3 is 15 amino acids. Deletions cut 5 bases from V and 3 bases from J, with 17 bases between. Looked up from germline, CDR1 is MGHRA and CDR2 is YSYEKL.

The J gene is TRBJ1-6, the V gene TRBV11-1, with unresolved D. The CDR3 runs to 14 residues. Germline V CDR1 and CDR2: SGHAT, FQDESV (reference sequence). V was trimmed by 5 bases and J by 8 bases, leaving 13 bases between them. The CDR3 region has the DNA TGTGCCAGCAGCAACTCAGCCGGGTATTCACCCCTCCACTTT. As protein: CASSNSAGYSPLHF.